The sequence of this T cell receptor (beta chain) was determined in a study of T cell changes during pregnancy in multiple sclerosis. The CDR3 extends over 15 amino acids. Germline lookup yields CDR1 SEHNR and CDR2 FQNEAQ (reference sequence). V was pared by 6 bases and J by 8 bases, with 9 bases of the junction left unmatched. This table comes from immunoSEQ multiplex PCR, and its TCRdb copy is limited to in-frame clones, with some not included. This table has roughly 99,000 clones, just under 95% appearing once. The input for sequencing was peripheral blood, taken in the third trimester of pregnancy. The sequence was collected from a female donor in good health, enrolled as a control in a pregnancy study. This chain connects TRBV7-9 to TRBJ2-1; 11 bases align to TRBD2. CDR3 DNA: TGTGCCAGCAGGGGAAGTAGCGGGGGGGCCTATGAGCAGTTCTTC. This gives the protein CASRGSSGGAYEQFF.